This T cell receptor beta chain was sequenced in a study of cytomegalovirus exposure and HLA in healthy donors (dated by TCRdb to the late 2010s). Broadly, across the study: An earlier analysis of approximately 590 of the donors reported 276 Gb of sequence data and 120 million or so unique TCR beta sequences from about 200 million T cells. The aim of the study was to test whether cataloging public T cell receptors could identify signatures of past pathogen exposure. The study used immunosequencing to profile the T cell repertoires of hundreds of subjects and linked those repertoires to cytomegalovirus serostatus. Five DR-DQ haplotypes were treated as single units for association and clustering because of strong linkage in the cohort. In the later analysis, no new phenotypic data were used to find candidate immune exposures; instead, reliance was placed on TCR beta sequences and their occurrence across donors. Genome-wide SNP genotypes for about three fifths of the 666 donors were used in a later genetic analysis, which treated that subset as a discovery cohort. On average, approximately 250,000 unique TCR beta nucleotide sequences were sequenced per donor among about 400 genotyped donors of the cohort, with about 19% of those sequences being non-productive. Donor age, sex, ethnicity and CMV serostatus were compiled alongside the repertoire data. Besides the first cohort of under 700 subjects, a separate validation cohort made up of over 100 different subjects was used. The number of donors typed differed by locus, with 629-630 for A, B, C, DRB1 and DQB1, roughly 520 for DQA1, under 610 for DPA1, and under 490 for DPB1. Every discovery cohort repertoire had been produced on one sequencing platform. To predict cytomegalovirus infection status, the study brought together high-throughput TCR immunosequencing, statistical association of individual TCRs with disease status, and machine learning. Of the roughly 410 genotyped donors, 81% were placed in the genetic ancestry cluster associated with self-reported Caucasian donors. An earlier analysis of 587 of the donors used high-throughput TCR beta sequencing to judge whether each TCR beta V gene segment behaved as functional or pseudogenic. Both class I and class II loci were covered by HLA typing, at four-digit resolution. To study patterns of TCR occurrence, a later analysis re-analyzed previously published TCR beta repertoires from 666 donors and added high-resolution HLA genotyping. Around 300 gigabases of sequencing data and approximately 85 million unique TCR sequences were included in an early release covering about 700 HLA-typed donors.

Summary of the overall study and its limitations: Strong co-occurrence of HLA alleles, especially DR and DQ, made assigning TCR associations to individual alleles difficult. A later analysis found that TCR association rates varied across HLA loci, with DRB1 alleles showing the most associated TCRs and HLA-C alleles the fewest. A later analysis reported that several top co-occurrence clusters appeared linked to parvovirus B19, influenza, CMV and Epstein-Barr virus. Some IMGT-functional V segments, including TRBV6-2 and TRBV6-3, could not be distinguished by the 87-base-pair reads and were therefore excluded. A cluster of highly shared sequence variants was judged likely to be a technical artifact of the sequencing pipeline. Sequencing depth was assumed to be roughly uniform across donors in the presence/absence analyses, though that assumption may not hold. In an earlier analysis of about 550 of the donors, most TCR beta V segments were observed in productive rearrangements about 87% or about 30% of the time, broadly matching IMGT annotations. V-gene and J-gene trimming of TCR beta chains was associated with a missense DCLRE1C variant in a later genetic analysis, and the association was replicated in an independent cohort. For the cohort, immune exposure information was limited to CMV serostatus. A later analysis found that most CMV-associated TCR beta chains appeared HLA-restricted, with HLA associations seemingly driven largely by CMV exposure. The classifier was reported to diagnose cytomegalovirus status with high specificity and sensitivity in both the original and validation cohorts. Because counts were too low, 15 or so rarely observed V segments, including chromosome 9 orphons, were excluded from the earlier analysis of 587 of the donors. While some public TCRs were present in many individuals, most TCR sequences turned up only very rarely across donors. HLA typing was unavailable for some donors at each locus, so association tests used only the typed subset. Correlated functional status among segregating V segments might be attributable to linkage disequilibrium, but an unknown experimental factor could not be ruled out. In the study, approximately 160 TCR beta chains were listed as associated with cytomegalovirus. In a later analysis, about 16,000 TCR beta sequences were associated with specific HLA alleles at a false discovery rate of 0.05. In vitro tests confirmed that a few of the cytomegalovirus-associated TCR beta chains recognize cytomegalovirus antigens. A later analysis found that HLA-associated TCR beta chains were more clonally expanded and had lower generation probabilities than equally common non-associated chains. In a later genetic analysis, fewer N-insertions in productive TCRs were reported among donors in an Asian-associated ancestry cluster than the 666-donor mean. A further reported finding was that TCR beta sequences accurately predicted the HLA-A and HLA-B alleles for most subjects in the first cohort. In this cohort, only TCR beta chains were sequenced, and detectable features were limited by the absence of alpha or paired-chain data. It was suggested by the authors that the approach could potentially be generalized to other disease states and immunological phenotypes.

Including cysteine and phenylalanine, the CDR3 has 12 amino acids. The sequence is cut down to CDR3 DNA, 36 bases in frame from base 1. The germline V gene (reference sequence) yields MNHEY for CDR1 and SMNVEV for CDR2. At the junction V is shortened by 5 bases and J by 9 bases, with 11 bases in between. The cohort comprised some 730 healthy bone marrow donors. At the time of sampling, all cohort members were nominally healthy, though unrecorded immune exposures were likely present. The donor tested CMV seronegative and was one of the 352 seronegative cohort members. A peripheral blood sample was collected from each donor, and TCR beta sequencing was performed on peripheral blood mononuclear cells. Genomic DNA was extracted from the blood cell samples with the Qiagen DNeasy Blood Extraction Kit. For this clone: Its antigen remains unidentified. There are no base qualities to consult, and no much larger clone falls within one base.

The protocol used for the library was the immunoSEQ multiplex PCR assay. For the multiplex PCR, a mixture combining 60 forward primers for TCR Vbeta segments and 13 reverse primers for TCR Jbeta segments was used. Amplification of the CDR3 region of rearranged TCR beta genes was performed with a multiplex PCR assay on genomic DNA. The amplified TCR beta libraries were sequenced on the Illumina HiSeq System as 87-base-pair reads. As for the authors' bioinformatics: A later analysis counted approximately 74 million unique TCR beta chains across the approximately 700 repertoires, and 10 million to 11 million of these chains were shared by at least two donors. Raw reads were error-corrected and collapsed into unique sequences with a nearest-neighbor algorithm that merged closely related sequences to remove PCR and sequencing errors. To assign V, D and J gene segments, CDR3 sequences were aligned to IMGT reference sequences. For a sequence to be retained, a match of at least six nucleotides to both a V gene segment and a J gene segment was required. Rearrangements were called productive when the CDR3 lacked stop codons and stayed in frame with V and J; all others were non-productive. CDR3 was defined according to IMGT convention as the region running from the second conserved V-encoded cysteine to the conserved J-encoded phenylalanine. Sequences without an unambiguous match to a single V gene segment were excluded from the earlier analysis of about 640 of the donors. An earlier analysis of some 500 of the donors classified V segments as functional when productive rearrangements were above 56.7% and as segregating when the standard deviation between donors was above 5%. A statistical classification framework was developed to diagnose cytomegalovirus status using the catalog of TCR beta chain sequences. In a later analysis, TCR nucleotide sequences were compared against IMGT/GENE-DB human TR gene sequences so that V and J genes could be assigned. The TCRdist pipeline was used in a later analysis to assign CDR3 sequences and most-parsimonious VDJ recombination scenarios. In a later analysis, each TCR beta chain was defined by its CDR3 amino acid sequence together with its V-gene family, and reads without a unique V-gene family were excluded. As a way to deal with suspected cross-contamination and a sequencing artifact, a later analysis dropped roughly 620 nucleotide sequences that were highly shared and had low generation probability. In a later analysis, a clonal expansion index for each public chain was calculated from normalized within-repertoire ranks of inferred template counts. A later analysis computed generation probabilities with a VDJ recombination model fitted to out-of-frame rearrangements, and checked the results against IGoR. A later analysis scored TCR-TCR, TCR-HLA and TCR-CMV co-occurrence with hypergeometric tests, applying a repertoire-size bias correction to TCR pairs. To estimate false discovery rates, a later analysis permuted the HLA or CMV assignments 20 times. In a later analysis, co-occurring TCRs were grouped using DBSCAN, and TCRdist sequence similarity was added for clustering within HLA-allele-positive subsets. Co-occurrence clustering excluded repertoires with fewer than 30,000 or more than 120,000 public chains, plus five with anomalous nucleotide sharing. TCRdb took this table from immuneACCESS and kept in-frame rearrangements with V and J called. Such tables lack part of the clones; where checked against another copy, unresolved V genes explain under half of the gap, and the rest is unexplained. V, J and clone size are taken as reported in that table, and D and trimming were inferred from the DNA itself. The sample contains approximately 120,000 clones, around 75% of them found a single time. Of the sample, 3.3% is held by the ten largest clones.

The receptor comes from a woman aged 45-60 years in good health and CMV-seronegative. The rearrangement combines TRBV27 with TRBJ2-1; the D segment cannot be called with confidence. The sequenced material came from PBMCs. The CDR3 protein: CASSGSAVEQFF. The nucleotides are TGTGCCAGCAGTGGCTCGGCGGTTGAGCAGTTCTTC.